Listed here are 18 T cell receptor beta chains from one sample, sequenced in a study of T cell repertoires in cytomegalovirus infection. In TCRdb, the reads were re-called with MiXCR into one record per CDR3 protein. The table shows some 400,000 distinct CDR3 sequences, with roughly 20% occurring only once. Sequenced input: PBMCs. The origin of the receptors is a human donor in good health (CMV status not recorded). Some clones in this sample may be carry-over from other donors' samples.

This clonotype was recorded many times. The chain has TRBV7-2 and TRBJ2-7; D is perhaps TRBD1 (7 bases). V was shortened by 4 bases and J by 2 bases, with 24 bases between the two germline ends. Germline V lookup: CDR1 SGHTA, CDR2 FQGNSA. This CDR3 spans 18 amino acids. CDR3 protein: CASSSRATTGDFTYEQYF. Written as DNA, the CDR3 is TGTGCCAGCAGCTCCCGCGCGACTACAGGGGACTTTACCTACGAGCAGTACTTC. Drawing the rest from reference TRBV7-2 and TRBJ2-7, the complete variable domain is GAGVSQSPSNKVTEKGKDVELRCDPISGHTALYWYRQSLGQGLEFLIYFQGNSAPDKSGLPSDRFSAERTGGSVSTLTIQRTQQEDSAVYLCASSSRATTGDFTYEQYFGPGTRLTVT.

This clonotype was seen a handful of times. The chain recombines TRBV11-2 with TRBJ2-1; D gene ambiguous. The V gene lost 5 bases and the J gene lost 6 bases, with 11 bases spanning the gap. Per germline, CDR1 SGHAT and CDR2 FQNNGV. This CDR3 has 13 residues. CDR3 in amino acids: CASSPTSPNEQFF. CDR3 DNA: TGTGCCAGCAGCCCAACCTCCCCCAATGAGCAGTTCTTC. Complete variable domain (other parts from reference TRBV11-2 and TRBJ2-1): EAGVAQSPRYKIIEKRQSVAFWCNPISGHATLYWYQQILGQGPKLLIQFQNNGVVDDSQLPKDRFSAERLKGVDSTLKIQPAKLEDSAVYLCASSPTSPNEQFFGPGTRLTVL.

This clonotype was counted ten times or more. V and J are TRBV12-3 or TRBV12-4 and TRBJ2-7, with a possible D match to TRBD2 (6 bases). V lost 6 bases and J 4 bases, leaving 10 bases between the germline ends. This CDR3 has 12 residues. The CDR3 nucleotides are TGTGCCAGCAGCCCGGGGGATTACGAGCAGTACTTC. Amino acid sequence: CASSPGDYEQYF.

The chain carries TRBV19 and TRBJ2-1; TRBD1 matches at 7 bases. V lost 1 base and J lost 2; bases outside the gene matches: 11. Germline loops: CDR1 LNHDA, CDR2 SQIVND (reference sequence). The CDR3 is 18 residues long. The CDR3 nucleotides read TGTGCCAGTAGTATAGCCGACAGGGAATCTCTTCCCTACAATGAGCAGTTCTTC. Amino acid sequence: CASSIADRESLPYNEQFF.

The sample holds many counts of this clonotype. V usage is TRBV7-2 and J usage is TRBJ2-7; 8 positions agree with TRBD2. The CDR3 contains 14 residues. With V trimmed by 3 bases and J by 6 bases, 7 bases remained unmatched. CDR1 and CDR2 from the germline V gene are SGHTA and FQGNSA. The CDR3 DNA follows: TGTGCCAGCAGCTTTGTTAGCGGGATGTTCGAGCAGTACTTC. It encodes CASSFVSGMFEQYF.

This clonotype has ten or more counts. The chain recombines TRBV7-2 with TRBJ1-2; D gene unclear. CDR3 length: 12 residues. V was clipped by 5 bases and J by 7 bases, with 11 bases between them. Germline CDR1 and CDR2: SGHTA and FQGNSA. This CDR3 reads CASSPRTAGYTF. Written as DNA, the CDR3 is TGTGCCAGCAGCCCCCGGACGGCTGGCTACACCTTC.

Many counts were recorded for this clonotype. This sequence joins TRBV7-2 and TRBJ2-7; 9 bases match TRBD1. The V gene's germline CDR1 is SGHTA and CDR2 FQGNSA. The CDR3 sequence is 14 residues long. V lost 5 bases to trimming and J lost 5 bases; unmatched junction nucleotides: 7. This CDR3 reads CASSPGQGSNEQYF. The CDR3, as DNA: TGTGCCAGCAGCCCAGGACAGGGGTCCAACGAGCAGTACTTC. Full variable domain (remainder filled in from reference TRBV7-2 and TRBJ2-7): GAGVSQSPSNKVTEKGKDVELRCDPISGHTALYWYRQSLGQGLEFLIYFQGNSAPDKSGLPSDRFSAERTGGSVSTLTIQRTQQEDSAVYLCASSPGQGSNEQYFGPGTRLTVT.

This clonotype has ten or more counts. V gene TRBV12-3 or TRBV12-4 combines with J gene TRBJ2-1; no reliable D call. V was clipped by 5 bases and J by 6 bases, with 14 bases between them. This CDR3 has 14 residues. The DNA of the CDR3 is TGTGCCAGCAGTCCCCCCTCCATGAGCAATGAGCAGTTCTTC. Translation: CASSPPSMSNEQFF.

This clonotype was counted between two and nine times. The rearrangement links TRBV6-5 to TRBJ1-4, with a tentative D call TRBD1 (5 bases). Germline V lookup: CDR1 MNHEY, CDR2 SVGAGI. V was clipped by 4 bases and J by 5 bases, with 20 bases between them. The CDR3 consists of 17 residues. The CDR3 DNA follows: TGTGCCAGCAGTTCCCGACCACCCGACAGAAGCAATGAAAAACTGTTTTTT. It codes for CASSSRPPDRSNEKLFF.

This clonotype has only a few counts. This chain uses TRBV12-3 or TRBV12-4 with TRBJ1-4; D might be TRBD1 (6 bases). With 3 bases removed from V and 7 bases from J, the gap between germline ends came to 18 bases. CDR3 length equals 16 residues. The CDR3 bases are TGTGCCAGCAGTTTCGGCAGGGAGAGGGGGGGTGAAAAACTGTTTTTT. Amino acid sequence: CASSFGRERGGEKLFF.

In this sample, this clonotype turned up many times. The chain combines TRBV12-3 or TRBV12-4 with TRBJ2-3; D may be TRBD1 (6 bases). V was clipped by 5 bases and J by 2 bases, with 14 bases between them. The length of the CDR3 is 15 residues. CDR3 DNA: TGTGCCAGCAGTCCTCCCGGACAGACCACAGATACGCAGTATTTT. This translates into CASSPPGQTTDTQYF.

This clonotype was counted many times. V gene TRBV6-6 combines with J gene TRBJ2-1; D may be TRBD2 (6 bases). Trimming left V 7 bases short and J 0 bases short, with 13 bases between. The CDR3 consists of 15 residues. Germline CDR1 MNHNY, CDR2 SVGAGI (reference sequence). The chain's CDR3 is CASTIADSSYNEQFF. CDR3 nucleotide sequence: TGTGCCAGCACTATAGCGGATAGCTCCTACAATGAGCAGTTCTTC.

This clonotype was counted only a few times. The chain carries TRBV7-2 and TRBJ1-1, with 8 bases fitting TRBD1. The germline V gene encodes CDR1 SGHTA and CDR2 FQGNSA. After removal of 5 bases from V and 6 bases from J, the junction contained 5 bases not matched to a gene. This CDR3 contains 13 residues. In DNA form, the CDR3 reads TGTGCCAGCAGCGTACAGGGGGGGCCTGAAGCTTTCTTT. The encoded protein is CASSVQGGPEAFF.

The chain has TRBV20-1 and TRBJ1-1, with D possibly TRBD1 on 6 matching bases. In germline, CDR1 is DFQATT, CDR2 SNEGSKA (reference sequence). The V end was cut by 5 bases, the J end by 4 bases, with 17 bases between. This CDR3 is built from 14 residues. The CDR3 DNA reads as TGCAGTGCTCAAAAACAGGGCTTTGGCACTGAAGCTTTCTTT. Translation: CSAQKQGFGTEAFF.

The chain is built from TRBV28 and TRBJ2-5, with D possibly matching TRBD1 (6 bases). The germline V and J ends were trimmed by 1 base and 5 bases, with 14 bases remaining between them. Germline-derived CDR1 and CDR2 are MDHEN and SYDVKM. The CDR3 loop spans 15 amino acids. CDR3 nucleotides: TGTGCCAGCAGTTTATTACAGGGCGGAAGCGAGACCCAGTACTTC. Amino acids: CASSLLQGGSETQYF.

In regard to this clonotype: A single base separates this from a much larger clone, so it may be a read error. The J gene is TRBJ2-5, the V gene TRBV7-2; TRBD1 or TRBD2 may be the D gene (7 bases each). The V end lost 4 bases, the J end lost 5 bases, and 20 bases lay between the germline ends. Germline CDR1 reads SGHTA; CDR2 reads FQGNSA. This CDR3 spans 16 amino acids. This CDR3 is CASSSRQGGRGETQYF. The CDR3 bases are TGTGCCAGCAGCTCCCGACAGGGAGGGAGAGGGGAGACCCAGTACTTC.

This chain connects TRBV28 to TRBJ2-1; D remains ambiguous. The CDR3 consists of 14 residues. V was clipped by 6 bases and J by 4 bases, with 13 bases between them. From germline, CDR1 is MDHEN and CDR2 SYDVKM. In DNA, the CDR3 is TGTGCCAGCAGGTCGGGCCAGTCTTACAATGAGCAGTTCTTC. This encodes CASRSGQSYNEQFF.

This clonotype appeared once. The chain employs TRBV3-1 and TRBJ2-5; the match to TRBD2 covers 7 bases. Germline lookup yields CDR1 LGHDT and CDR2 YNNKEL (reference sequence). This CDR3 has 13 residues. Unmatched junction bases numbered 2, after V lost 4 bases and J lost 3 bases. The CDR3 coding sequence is TGTGCCAGCAGCCTAACTAGCGAAGAGACCCAGTACTTC. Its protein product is CASSLTSEETQYF.